These 15 T cell receptor beta chains were sequenced from one sample in a study of blood T cells in healthy people across ages. It was with a sample-barcoded 5' primer and a J-beta primer mix that a second PCR of about 6 to 12 cycles was run. TCRdb reanalysed the 5' RACE reads using MiXCR and keeps one entry per CDR3 protein. The sample lists roughly 1.5 million distinct CDR3 sequences, less than 45% occurring once. Sequencing input: blood. These receptors all come from a woman between 18 and 29 years old in good health.

A remark on this clonotype: The junction departs from germline at one end; a sequencing error may be responsible. The chain combines TRBV18 with TRBJ1-2; D uncertain. The CDR3 contains 12 residues. Germline lookup yields CDR1 KGHSH and CDR2 LQKENI. In DNA form, the CDR3 reads TGTGCCAGCGCACCGTCGCAGGACGGCTACACCTTC. It translates to CASAPSQDGYTF.

This clonotype has a handful of counts. This chain links TRBV25-1 with TRBJ2-2, with D maybe TRBD1 (5 bases). V was pared by 7 bases and J by 3 bases, with 6 bases between. The CDR3 consists of 12 residues. Per the germline V gene, CDR1 is MGHDK and CDR2 is SYGVNS. The CDR3 nucleotides are TGTGCCAGCATAGGGGACACCGGGGAGCTGTTTTTT. This gives the protein CASIGDTGELFF.

The chain has TRBV7-3 and TRBJ2-1, with D possibly matching TRBD2 (5 bases). This CDR3 has 14 amino acids. Trimming cost V 5 bases and J 6 bases, with 14 bases left between them. The germline V gene has CDR1 SGHTA and CDR2 FQGTGA. For the CDR3, the DNA is TGTGCCAGCAGCCCGGGGATACACGGCAATGAGCAGTTCTTC. Protein sequence: CASSPGIHGNEQFF. Looking up the rest from reference TRBV7-3 and TRBJ2-1 gives the full variable domain: GAGVSQTPSNKVTEKGKYVELRCDPISGHTALYWYRQSLGQGPEFLIYFQGTGAADDSGLPNDRFFAVRPEGSVSTLKIQRTERGDSAVYLCASSPGIHGNEQFFGPGTRLTVL.

The chain employs TRBV7-9 and TRBJ2-1, with D tentatively TRBD1 or TRBD2 (5 bases each). Germline V lookup: CDR1 SEHNR, CDR2 FQNEAQ (reference sequence). V lost 5 bases to trimming and J lost 4 bases, with 21 bases between them. The CDR3 is made up of 17 amino acids. DNA of the CDR3: TGTGCCAGCAGCCACACCCCCTACGGGGCCTCATACAATGAGCAGTTCTTC. Protein product: CASSHTPYGASYNEQFF.

On this clonotype: The junction departs from the called germline gene at one end, perhaps through a read error. The V and J genes are TRBV6-2 or TRBV6-3 and TRBJ2-6; TRBD1 matches 10 bases. The CDR3 contains 19 residues. CDR1 is MNHEY and CDR2 is SVGEGT in the germline V gene. CDR3 DNA: TGTGCCAGCACTATGACAGGGGGCTCCCTTTACTCTCGGGCCAACGTCCTGACTTTC. It codes for CASTMTGGSLYSRANVLTF.

This chain uses TRBV6-5 with TRBJ1-1; D is unresolved. Trimming pared 0 bases from V and 1 base from J, leaving 9 bases between. The V gene's germline CDR1 is MNHEY and CDR2 SVGAGI. CDR3 length: 15 residues. The DNA of the CDR3 is TGTGCCAGCAGTTACTCTGAGCTTTGGAACACTGAAGCTTTCTTT. It yields the protein CASSYSELWNTEAFF.

This clonotype was seen once. The V and J genes are TRBV12-3 or TRBV12-4 and TRBJ2-1; 9 nucleotides align to TRBD2. The CDR3 covers 17 residues. With V trimmed by 2 bases and J by 6 bases, 11 bases remained unmatched. The CDR3 protein is CASSLLAGWGDPNEQFF. CDR3 bases: TGTGCCAGCAGTTTACTAGCGGGGTGGGGAGACCCCAATGAGCAGTTCTTC.

This sequence joins TRBV20-1 and TRBJ2-1, with 8 bases identical to TRBD2. Germline-derived CDR1 and CDR2 are DFQATT and SNEGSKA (reference sequence). V shed 5 bases, J shed 9 bases, and the junction held 9 bases outside the gene matches. This CDR3 has 13 amino acids. This CDR3 is CSASRTSKGEQFF. The CDR3 coding sequence is TGCAGTGCTTCTCGGACTAGCAAGGGTGAGCAGTTCTTC.

This clonotype was picked up a small number of times. The rearrangement uses TRBV24-1 and TRBJ2-1; 7 bases are shared with TRBD2. This CDR3 is built from 13 residues. Germline-derived CDR1 and CDR2 are KGHDR and SFDVKD. V shed 9 bases, J shed 4 bases, and the junction held 5 bases outside the gene matches. CDR3 nucleotides: TGTGCCACCGCCTCAGCGGGGTACAATGAGCAGTTCTTC. Translated: CATASAGYNEQFF.

This clonotype was observed a handful of times. V and J are TRBV9 and TRBJ2-1; D not certain. Looked up from germline, CDR1 is SGDLS and CDR2 is YYNGEE. The CDR3 covers 15 residues. Trimming took off 1 base at V and 0 bases at J, with 8 bases between the two ends. The CDR3 protein is CASSVRASSYNEQFF. DNA of the CDR3: TGTGCCAGCAGCGTAAGGGCAAGCTCCTACAATGAGCAGTTCTTC.

This chain links TRBV27 with TRBJ1-5; 12 bases align to TRBD1. V lost 5 bases, J lost 6 bases, and 8 bases stayed unmatched. The CDR3 is made up of 16 amino acids. The germline V gene encodes CDR1 MNHEY and CDR2 SMNVEV (reference sequence). DNA for the CDR3: TGTGCCAGCAGTGCGGAGGGACAGGGGGCGGGTCAGCCCCAGCATTTT. This encodes CASSAEGQGAGQPQHF.

This clonotype showed up just a few times. The chain recombines TRBV5-1 with TRBJ2-3, with 9 bases fitting TRBD2. Germline V gene sequence: CDR1 SGHRS, CDR2 YFSETQ. The CDR3 is made up of 16 amino acids. J gave up 4 bases and V 4 bases, and 10 bases lay outside the gene matches. The CDR3 here is CASSGGGGVGPDTQYF. CDR3 coding DNA: TGCGCCAGCAGCGGCGGGGGGGGCGTCGGTCCAGATACGCAGTATTTT.

This clonotype has more than one count but fewer than ten. The genes are TRBV7-2 and TRBJ2-1; 9 positions agree with TRBD2. The V and J ends lost 2 bases and 3 bases, in that order; junction bases with no gene match: 14. The CDR3 has 19 residues. Germline CDR1 SGHTA, CDR2 FQGNSA. In nucleotides, the CDR3 is TGTGCCAGCAGCTTAAGGCCTAGCGGGAACGGTGGGGTCTACAATGAGCAGTTCTTC. Encoded protein: CASSLRPSGNGGVYNEQFF.

The V call is TRBV4-1, the J call TRBJ1-6; D ambiguous. The CDR3 runs 14 residues. The ends were cut back, 0 bases at V and 7 bases at J, with 7 bases in the middle. Germline-derived CDR1 and CDR2 are MGHRA and YSYEKL. Written as DNA, the CDR3 is TGCGCCAGCAGCCAAGATTTTGGGAATTCACCCCTCCACTTT. Protein product: CASSQDFGNSPLHF.

V and J are TRBV6-2 or TRBV6-3 and TRBJ1-2, with D unresolved. This CDR3 is built from 11 residues. V was cut by 6 bases and J by 8 bases, with 10 bases left in between. The germline gives CDR1 MNHEY, CDR2 SVGEGT. In DNA, the CDR3 is TGTGCCAGCAGGAAAACCAACGGCTACACCTTC. Amino acids: CASRKTNGYTF.